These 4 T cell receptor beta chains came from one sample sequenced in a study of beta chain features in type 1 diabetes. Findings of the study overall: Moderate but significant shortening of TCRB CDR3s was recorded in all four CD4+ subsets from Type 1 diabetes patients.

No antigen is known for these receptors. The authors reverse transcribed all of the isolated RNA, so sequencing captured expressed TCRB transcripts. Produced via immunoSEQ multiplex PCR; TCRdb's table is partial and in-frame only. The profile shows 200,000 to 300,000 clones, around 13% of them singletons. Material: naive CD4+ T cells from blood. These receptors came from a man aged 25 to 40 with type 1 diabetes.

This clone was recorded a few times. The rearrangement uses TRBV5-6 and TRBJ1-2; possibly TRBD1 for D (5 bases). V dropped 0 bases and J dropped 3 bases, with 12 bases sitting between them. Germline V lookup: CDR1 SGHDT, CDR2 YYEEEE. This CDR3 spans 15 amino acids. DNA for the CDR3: TGTGCCAGCAGCTTGGGTCCAGGGCGCTACTATGGCTACACCTTC. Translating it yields CASSLGPGRYYGYTF.

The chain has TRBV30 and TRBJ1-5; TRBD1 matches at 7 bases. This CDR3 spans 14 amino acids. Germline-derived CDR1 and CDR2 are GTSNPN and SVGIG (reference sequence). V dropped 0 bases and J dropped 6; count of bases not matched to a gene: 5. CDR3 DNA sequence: TGTGCCTGGAGTGTGGGGGGACAGCCTCAGCCCCAGCATTTT. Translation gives CAWSVGGQPQPQHF.

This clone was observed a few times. The CDR3 loop reads CASSQSRTVNQPQHF. As DNA, the CDR3 is TGTGCCAGCAGTCAGTCGAGGACAGTCAATCAGCCCCAGCATTTT. The chain employs TRBV6-1 and TRBJ1-5; weak D call: TRBD1 (6 bases). Per germline, CDR1 MNHNS and CDR2 SASEGT. V gave up 5 bases and J gave up 3 bases, with 14 bases separating them. The CDR3 extends over 15 amino acids.

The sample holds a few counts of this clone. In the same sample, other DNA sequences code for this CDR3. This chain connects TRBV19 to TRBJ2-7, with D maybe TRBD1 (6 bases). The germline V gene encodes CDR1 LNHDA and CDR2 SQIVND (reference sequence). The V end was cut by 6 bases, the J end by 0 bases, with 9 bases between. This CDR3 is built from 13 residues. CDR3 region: CASRKTGSYEQYF. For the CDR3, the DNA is TGTGCCAGTAGAAAGACAGGCTCCTACGAGCAGTACTTC.